This T cell receptor (beta chain) was recorded in a study of blood T cell repertoires in COVID-19. The overall study: The study drew acute and convalescent COVID-19 samples from the United States, Italy and Spain. In each case, the material was cDNA or gDNA derived from T cells, B-cell-depleted T cells, or PBMCs.

Germline CDR1 is MNHEY and CDR2 is SMNVEV (reference sequence). The CDR3 extends over 13 amino acids. V was clipped by 4 bases and J by 5 bases, with 12 bases between them. This table comes from immunoSEQ multiplex PCR, and its TCRdb copy is limited to in-frame clones, with some not included. The top ten hold 13% of the sample, which has roughly 150,000 clones, around 83% seen once. The origin of this receptor is a man between 65 and 80 years old who had recovered from COVID-19. This sequence joins TRBV27 and TRBJ2-7, with D tentatively TRBD2 (6 bases). Specimen: peripheral blood. CDR3 coding DNA: TGTGCCAGCAGTTATCTAGCGAGTAACGAGCAGTACTTC. Translating it yields CASSYLASNEQYF.